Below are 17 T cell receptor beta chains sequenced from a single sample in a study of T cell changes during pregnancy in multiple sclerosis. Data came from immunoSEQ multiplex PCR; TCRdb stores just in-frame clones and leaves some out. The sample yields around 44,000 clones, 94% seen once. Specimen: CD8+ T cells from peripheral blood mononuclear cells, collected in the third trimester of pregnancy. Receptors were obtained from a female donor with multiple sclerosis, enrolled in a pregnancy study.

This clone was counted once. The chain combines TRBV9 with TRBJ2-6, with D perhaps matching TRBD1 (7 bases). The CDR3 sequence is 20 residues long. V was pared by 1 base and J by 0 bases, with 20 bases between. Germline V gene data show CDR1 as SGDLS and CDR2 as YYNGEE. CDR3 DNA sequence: TGTGCCAGCAGCGTATTTTCCCGGGGGACAGATAGCTCTGGGGCCAACGTCCTGACTTTC. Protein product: CASSVFSRGTDSSGANVLTF. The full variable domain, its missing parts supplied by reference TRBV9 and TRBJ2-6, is DSGVTQTPKHLITATGQRVTLRCSPRSGDLSVYWYQQSLDQGLQFLIQYYNGEERAKGNILERFSAQQFPDLHSELNLSSLELGDSALYFCASSVFSRGTDSSGANVLTFGAGSRLTVL.

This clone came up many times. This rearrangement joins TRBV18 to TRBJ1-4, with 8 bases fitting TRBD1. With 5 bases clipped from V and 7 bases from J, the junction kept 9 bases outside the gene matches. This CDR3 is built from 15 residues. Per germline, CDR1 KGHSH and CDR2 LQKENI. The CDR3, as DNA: TGTGCCAGCTCATCCGGACAGGGAGTATTTGAAAAACTGTTTTTT. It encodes CASSSGQGVFEKLFF.

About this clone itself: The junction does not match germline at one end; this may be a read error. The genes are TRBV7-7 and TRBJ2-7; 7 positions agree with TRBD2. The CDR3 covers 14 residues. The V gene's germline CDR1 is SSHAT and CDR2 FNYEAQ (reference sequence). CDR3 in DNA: TGTGCTAGCAGCCTAATGGGGGGGACCTACGAGCAGTACTTC. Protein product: CASSLMGGTYEQYF.

The CDR3 spells CASSPVGRGRATSYEQYF. The CDR3 coding sequence is TGTGCCAGCAGCCCGGTGGGTCGCGGGAGGGCCACGTCCTACGAGCAGTACTTC. V gene TRBV7-9 combines with J gene TRBJ2-7; 9 bases match TRBD2. Germline V lookup: CDR1 SEHNR, CDR2 FQNEAQ (reference sequence). CDR3 size: 18 residues. Unmatched junction bases numbered 15, after V lost 5 bases and J lost 1 base.

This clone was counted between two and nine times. CDR3 in amino acids: CSARDSVYEQYF. CDR3 nucleotides: TGCAGCGCCCGGGACTCGGTCTACGAGCAGTACTTC. This rearrangement joins TRBV29-1 to TRBJ2-7; TRBD2 is a possible D gene (6 bases). Germline V gives CDR1 SQVTM, CDR2 ANQGSEA. The V gene lost 7 bases and the J gene lost 3 bases, with 13 bases spanning the gap. The length of the CDR3 is 12 residues.

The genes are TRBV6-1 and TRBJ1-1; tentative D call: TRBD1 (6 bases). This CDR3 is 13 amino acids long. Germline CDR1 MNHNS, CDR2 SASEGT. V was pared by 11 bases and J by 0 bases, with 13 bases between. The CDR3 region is CAASGVLNTEAFF. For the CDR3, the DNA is TGTGCCGCTTCAGGGGTGTTGAACACTGAAGCTTTCTTT.

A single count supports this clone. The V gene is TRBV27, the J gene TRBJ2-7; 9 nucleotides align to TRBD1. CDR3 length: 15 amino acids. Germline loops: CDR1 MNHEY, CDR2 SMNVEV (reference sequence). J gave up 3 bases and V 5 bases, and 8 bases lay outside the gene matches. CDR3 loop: CASSATKGQGYEQYF. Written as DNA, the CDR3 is TGTGCCAGCAGTGCGACTAAGGGACAGGGCTACGAGCAGTACTTC.

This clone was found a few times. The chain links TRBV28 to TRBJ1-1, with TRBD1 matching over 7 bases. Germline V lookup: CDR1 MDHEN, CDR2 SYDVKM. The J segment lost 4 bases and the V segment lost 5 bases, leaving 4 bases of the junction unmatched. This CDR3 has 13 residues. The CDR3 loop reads CASSRAGGTEAFF. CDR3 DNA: TGTGCCAGCAGTCGCGCAGGGGGCACTGAAGCTTTCTTT.

DNA of the CDR3: TGTGCCAGCAGTGATGGGCGGGAGCCTCTGCAGGGATATTTT. Amino acids: CASSDGREPLQGYF. The rearrangement uses TRBV6-1 and TRBJ2-3; 7 bases agree with TRBD2. The CDR3 contains 14 residues. V lost 3 bases and J lost 15; bases outside the gene matches: 15. Germline V gene data show CDR1 as MNHNS and CDR2 as SASEGT.

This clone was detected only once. The CDR3 here is CASSLQPGQGPYNEQFF. For the CDR3, the DNA is TGTGCCAGCAGCCTACAACCGGGACAGGGCCCCTACAATGAGCAGTTCTTC. This rearrangement joins TRBV11-2 to TRBJ2-1; TRBD1 aligns across 9 bases. The CDR3 extends over 17 amino acids. Germline V gene sequence: CDR1 SGHAT, CDR2 FQNNGV. V shed 5 bases and J 2 bases; nucleotides not matched to a gene: 10. Together with reference TRBV11-2 and TRBJ2-1, the CDR3 gives the full variable domain: EAGVAQSPRYKIIEKRQSVAFWCNPISGHATLYWYQQILGQGPKLLIQFQNNGVVDDSQLPKDRFSAERLKGVDSTLKIQPAKLEDSAVYLCASSLQPGQGPYNEQFFGPGTRLTVL.

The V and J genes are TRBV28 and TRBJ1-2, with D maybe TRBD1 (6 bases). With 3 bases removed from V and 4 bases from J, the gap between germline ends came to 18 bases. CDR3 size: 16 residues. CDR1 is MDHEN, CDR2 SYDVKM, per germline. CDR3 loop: CASSFPMDRPSYGYTF. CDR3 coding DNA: TGTGCCAGCAGTTTTCCCATGGACAGACCCTCCTATGGCTACACCTTC.

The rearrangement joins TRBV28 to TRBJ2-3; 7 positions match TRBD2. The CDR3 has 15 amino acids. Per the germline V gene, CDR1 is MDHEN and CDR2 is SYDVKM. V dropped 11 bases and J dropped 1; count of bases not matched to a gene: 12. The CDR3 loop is CAQELGAGGTDTQYF. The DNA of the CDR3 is TGTGCCCAGGAGCTTGGGGCGGGGGGCACAGATACGCAGTATTTT.

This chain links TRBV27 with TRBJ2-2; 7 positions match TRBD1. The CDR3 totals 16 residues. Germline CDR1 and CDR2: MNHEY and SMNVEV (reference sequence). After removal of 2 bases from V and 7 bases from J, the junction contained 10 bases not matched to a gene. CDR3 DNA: TGTGCCAGCAGTTTAATTTTCGGACAGGTTGGCGGGGAGCTGTTTTTT. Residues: CASSLIFGQVGGELFF.

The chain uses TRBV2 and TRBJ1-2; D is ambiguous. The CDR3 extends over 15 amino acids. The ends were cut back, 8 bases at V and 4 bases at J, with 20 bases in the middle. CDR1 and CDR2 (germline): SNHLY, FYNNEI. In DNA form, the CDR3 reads TGTGCCAGCCCCCTTTATGGCAGGCAGCCCTATGGCTACACCTTC. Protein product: CASPLYGRQPYGYTF.

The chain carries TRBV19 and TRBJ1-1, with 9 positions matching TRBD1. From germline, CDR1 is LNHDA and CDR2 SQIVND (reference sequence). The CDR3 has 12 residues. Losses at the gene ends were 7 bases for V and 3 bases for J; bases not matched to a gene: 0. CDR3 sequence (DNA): TGTGCCAGTAACAGGGGGCACACTGAAGCTTTCTTT. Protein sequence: CASNRGHTEAFF.

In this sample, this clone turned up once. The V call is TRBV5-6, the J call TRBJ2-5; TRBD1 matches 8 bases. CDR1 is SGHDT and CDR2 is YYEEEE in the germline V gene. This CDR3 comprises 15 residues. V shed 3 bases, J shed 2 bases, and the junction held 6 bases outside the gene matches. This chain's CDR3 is CASSSDRDGQETQYF. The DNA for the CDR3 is TGTGCCAGCAGCTCGGACAGGGATGGACAAGAGACCCAGTACTTC.

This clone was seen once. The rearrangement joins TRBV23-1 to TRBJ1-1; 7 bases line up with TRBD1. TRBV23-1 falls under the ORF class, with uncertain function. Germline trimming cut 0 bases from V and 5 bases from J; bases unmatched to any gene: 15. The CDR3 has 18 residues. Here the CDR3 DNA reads TGCGCCAGCAGTCAATCGGATCCCGGCGTCAGGGGGGAAACTGAAGCTTTCTTT. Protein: CASSQSDPGVRGETEAFF.